These T cell receptor beta chains were read from a single sample in a study of cytomegalovirus exposure and HLA in healthy donors. Here immunoSEQ multiplex PCR was the method, and the copy in TCRdb shows in-frame clones only, minus some. This listing includes roughly 120,000 clones. Material: PBMCs. The source is a man aged 35-49 years in good health and CMV-seronegative. Both conserved end residues are part of each CDR3. D genes are given only for firm matches.

TRBV7-2	NA	TRBJ2-1	CASSPNPSSYNEQFF	TGTGCCAGCAGCCCTAATCCCTCCTCCTACAATGAGCAGTTCTTC
TRBV5-6	TRBD1	TRBJ2-3	CASSSDRGWSTDTQYF	TGTGCCAGCAGCAGCGACAGGGGATGGAGCACAGATACGCAGTATTTT
TRBV2	TRBD2	TRBJ2-3	CASRAAGGFTDTQYF	TGTGCCAGCAGGGCCGCGGGAGGTTTCACAGATACGCAGTATTTT
TRBV5-4	TRBD1	TRBJ1-2	CASSLAGTGVGYTF	TGTGCCAGCAGCTTGGCCGGGACAGGGGTTGGCTACACCTTC
TRBV19	TRBD2	TRBJ2-1	CASSIFSGLVF	TGTGCCAGTAGTATCTTTAGCGGGCTGGTCTTC
TRBV6-5	TRBD2	TRBJ2-7	CASSLYPTGGGYEQYF	TGTGCCAGCAGTTTATACCCCACCGGGGGGGGGTACGAGCAGTACTTC
TRBV5-1	NA	TRBJ2-3	CASSDGRDLRDTQYF	TGCGCCAGCAGCGACGGGCGGGACTTGAGGGATACGCAGTATTTT
TRBV7-9	TRBD1	TRBJ1-2	CASRKDRGYGYTF	TGTGCCAGCAGAAAGGACAGGGGCTATGGCTACACCTTC
TRBV6-1	NA	TRBJ1-2	CASSEPGMLEDYGYTF	TGTGCCAGCAGTGAACCGGGGATGTTGGAGGACTATGGCTACACCTTC
TRBV11-3	NA	TRBJ1-2	CASSLDSSGVGYTF	TGTGCCAGCAGCTTAGACAGCTCAGGTGTGGGCTACACCTTC
TRBV30	NA	TRBJ2-7	CAWSVQGYSAGRIYEQYF	TGTGCCTGGAGTGTACAGGGTTATAGCGCAGGGCGGATCTACGAGCAGTACTTC
TRBV7-2	TRBD1	TRBJ2-7	CASSTYTDRGWGYEQYF	TGTGCCAGCAGCACCTACACAGACAGGGGATGGGGTTACGAGCAGTACTTC
TRBV6-5	TRBD2	TRBJ2-1	CASSFTGTSGSPFEFF	TGTGCCAGCAGTTTTACCGGGACTAGCGGGAGCCCCTTCGAGTTCTTC
TRBV6-5	NA	TRBJ2-7	CASSYSRGPYEQYF	TGTGCCAGCAGTTACTCCAGGGGCCCCTACGAGCAGTACTTC
TRBV28	NA	TRBJ2-5	CASSLRGRETQYF	TGTGCCAGCAGTTTAAGGGGGAGAGAGACCCAGTACTTC
TRBV10-3	NA	TRBJ2-7	CAISTQEYEQYF	TGTGCCATCAGTACTCAAGAATACGAGCAGTACTTC
TRBV4-2	NA	TRBJ1-4	CASSQDVGGFGKLFF	TGTGCCAGCAGCCAAGATGTAGGGGGTTTCGGAAAACTGTTTTTT
TRBV10-2	TRBD1	TRBJ1-1	CASKKTGTGENTEAFF	TGCGCCAGCAAGAAGACCGGGACAGGGGAGAACACTGAAGCTTTCTTT
TRBV6-1	TRBD1	TRBJ1-2	CASRRTGYGYTF	TGTGCCAGCAGGAGGACAGGCTATGGCTACACCTTC
TRBV6-1	NA	TRBJ2-1	CASSDWAGSYNEQFF	TGTGCCAGCAGTGACTGGGCGGGAAGCTACAATGAGCAGTTCTTC
TRBV28	TRBD1	TRBJ1-1	CASSFLTGVDSEAFF	TGTGCCAGCAGTTTCTTAACAGGGGTTGATTCTGAAGCCTTCTTT
TRBV4-2	NA	TRBJ2-3	CASSQGGSTDTQYF	TGTGCCAGCAGCCAAGGCGGGAGCACAGATACGCAGTATTTT
TRBV27	TRBD1	TRBJ2-7	CASSPQTGTGGYEQYF	TGTGCCAGCAGTCCACAAACCGGGACAGGGGGTTACGAGCAGTACTTC
TRBV10-1	NA	TRBJ2-7	CASSKSANRAYEQYF	TGCGCCAGCAGTAAGTCCGCGAACCGAGCCTACGAGCAGTACTTC
TRBV6-6	TRBD1	TRBJ1-5	CASSSQGANQPQHF	TGTGCCAGCAGTTCACAGGGGGCGAATCAGCCCCAGCATTTT
TRBV6-5	TRBD1	TRBJ1-2	CASSIQGDYGYTF	TGTGCCAGCAGCATACAGGGGGACTATGGCTACACCTTC
TRBV5-4	TRBD2	TRBJ2-5	CASSHGLAGGQETQYF	TGTGCCAGCAGCCACGGACTAGCGGGAGGCCAAGAGACCCAGTACTTC
TRBV7-2	NA	TRBJ2-7	CASSLAVRGTYEQYF	TGTGCCAGCAGCTTAGCCGTCAGGGGAACCTACGAGCAGTACTTC